The next 29 T cell receptor beta chains were all read from a single sample in a study of T cells after yellow fever vaccination (dated by TCRdb to between 2019 and 2020). The library was produced with 5' RACE. Reads for this sample came from an Illumina HiSeq 2500. TCRdb redid the processing of the public reads, applying fastp at Q25 and MiXCR, and retained in-frame beta chains. Every distinct CDR3 protein forms one entry, paired with its most common genes and DNA. Within this sample are a few hundred thousand distinct CDR3 sequences, with 8.7% of them counted one time only. The ten largest clonotypes hold around 17% of the sample. In the paper's terms, the treatment or condition label means: live attenuated yellow fever vaccine strain. This specimen consisted of PBMCs, obtained on the day of the first yellow fever vaccination. Receptors were obtained from a man aged 18 to 30 who received the YFV17D yellow fever vaccine.

The table lists this clonotype with a count of one. This chain connects TRBV13 to TRBJ2-3; TRBD1 aligns across 8 bases. This CDR3 spans 17 amino acids. J was trimmed by 2 bases and V by 2 bases; bases with no gene match: 9. Germline V gives CDR1 PRHDT, CDR2 FYEKMQ (reference sequence). CDR3 nucleotides: TGTGCCAGCAGCTTACCCCCTCAGGGGGCAGTCACAGATACGCAGTATTTT. It is translated as CASSLPPQGAVTDTQYF.

The sample holds a few counts of this clonotype. The chain recombines TRBV5-1 with TRBJ2-2; D is tentatively TRBD1 or TRBD2 (5 bases each). This CDR3 has 15 residues. Trimming took 1 base from V and 5 from J, leaving 12 bases between them. The germline V gene encodes CDR1 SGHRS and CDR2 YFSETQ. CDR3 nucleotide sequence: TGCGCCAGCAGCTTGAGAGGGGATGGAACCGGGGAGCTGTTTTTT. Protein: CASSLRGDGTGELFF.

This chain uses TRBV5-1 with TRBJ2-7, with TRBD2 matching over 8 bases. V dropped 3 bases and J dropped 7; count of bases not matched to a gene: 3. Germline V gene sequence: CDR1 SGHRS, CDR2 YFSETQ. The CDR3 runs to 12 residues. CDR3 DNA: TGCGCCAGCAGCTCCTTAGCGGGGGAGCAGTACTTC. Residues: CASSSLAGEQYF. The variable domain in full, completed from reference TRBV5-1 and TRBJ2-7, reads KAGVTQTPRYLIKTRGQQVTLSCSPISGHRSVSWYQQTPGQGLQFLFEYFSETQRNKGNFPGRFSGRQFSNSRSEMNVSTLELGDSALYLCASSSLAGEQYFGPGTRLTVT.

In its sample, this clonotype was seen a few times. The V gene is TRBV25-1, the J gene TRBJ2-1, with 9 positions matching TRBD2. Trimming took 3 bases from V and 6 from J; bases not matched to a gene: 6. The CDR3 covers 15 residues. CDR1 is MGHDK, CDR2 SYGVNS, per germline. CDR3 in DNA: TGTGCCAGCAGTGATCGGGCGGGGGGGCGCAATGAGCAGTTCTTC. Translating gives CASSDRAGGRNEQFF.

In this sample, this clonotype turned up a few times. This chain links TRBV25-1 with TRBJ2-3; D unclear. This CDR3 comprises 12 residues. V lost 0 bases and J lost 5, with 3 bases in between. Germline CDR1 is MGHDK and CDR2 is SYGVNS. The CDR3: CASSEYGDTQYF. CDR3 DNA sequence: TGTGCCAGCAGTGAATATGGAGATACGCAGTATTTT. The full variable domain, completed using reference TRBV25-1 and TRBJ2-3, is EADIYQTPRYLVIGTGKKITLECSQTMGHDKMYWYQQDPGMELHLIHYSYGVNSTEKGDLSSESTVSRIRTEHFPLTLESARPSHTSQYLCASSEYGDTQYFGPGTRLTVL.

In nucleotides, the CDR3 is TGCGCCAGCAGCCAAGGGGGCGGCGAGGCTTTCTTT. Translated, it gives CASSQGGGEAFF. The rearrangement joins TRBV4-1 to TRBJ1-1, with D maybe TRBD1 (5 bases). From germline, CDR1 is MGHRA and CDR2 YSYEKL. V dropped 1 base and J dropped 11 bases, with 11 bases sitting between them. This CDR3 contains 12 residues.

In its sample, this clonotype was seen a few times. V gene TRBV2 combines with J gene TRBJ1-4; perhaps TRBD1 as D (5 bases). Trimming pared 4 bases from V and 8 bases from J, leaving 17 bases between. CDR3 length: 15 amino acids. Germline lookup yields CDR1 SNHLY and CDR2 FYNNEI. The CDR3 DNA reads TGTGCCAGCAGTGCGATGGGTTCGGGGGAAGAAAAACTGTTTTTT. Encoded protein: CASSAMGSGEEKLFF.

This clonotype occurred a few times. This chain uses TRBV7-9 with TRBJ2-7; D gene uncertain. This CDR3 region has 13 residues. CDR1 and CDR2 from the germline V gene are SEHNR and FQNEAQ (reference sequence). V was pared by 3 bases and J by 4 bases, with 10 bases between. DNA of the CDR3: TGTGCCAGCAGCTTCGCCGCCACTTACGAGCAGTACTTC. It is translated as CASSFAATYEQYF. Full variable domain (outside the CDR3, taken from reference TRBV7-9 and TRBJ2-7): DTGVSQNPRHKITKRGQNVTFRCDPISEHNRLYWYRQTLGQGPEFLTYFQNEAQLEKSRLLSDRFSAERPKGSFSTLEIQRTEQGDSAMYLCASSFAATYEQYFGPGTRLTVT.

This clonotype was seen a handful of times. The chain employs TRBV12-3 or TRBV12-4 and TRBJ2-5; possibly TRBD2 for D (7 bases). The CDR3 contains 14 residues. Trimming took off 6 bases at V and 9 bases at J, with 20 bases between the two ends. CDR3 amino acids: CASSPLGGPESQYF. The CDR3 DNA reads TGTGCCAGCAGCCCCTTGGGGGGGCCGGAATCCCAGTACTTC.

The chain has TRBV6-1 and TRBJ2-1; D unclear. Germline CDR1 is MNHNS and CDR2 is SASEGT. Trimming stripped 7 bases from V and 2 bases from J, with 18 bases between. This CDR3 comprises 16 residues. CDR3 amino acids: CASIRKLPGAYNEQFF. The CDR3 DNA sequence: TGTGCCAGCATCCGGAAGTTGCCAGGAGCCTACAATGAGCAGTTCTTC.

This clonotype has a count of ten or more. The V call is TRBV10-3, the J call TRBJ2-5, with TRBD1 matching 8 bases. Germline values: CDR1 ENHRY, CDR2 SYGVKD. The CDR3 loop spans 15 amino acids. V lost 8 bases to trimming and J lost 5 bases; unmatched junction nucleotides: 13. This CDR3 is CAIQMSAGGWETQYF. In DNA, the CDR3 is TGTGCCATCCAGATGTCGGCAGGGGGCTGGGAGACCCAGTACTTC.

This clonotype was seen only a few times. The chain carries TRBV7-2 and TRBJ2-6, with D possibly being TRBD2 (5 bases). Germline V CDR1 and CDR2: SGHTA, FQGNSA. The CDR3 spans 17 residues. Between the trimmed V and J ends, which lost 4 bases and 0 bases, there was a span of 13 bases. In DNA, the CDR3 is TGTGCCAGCAGCTGGAGGTCCCTGAACTCTGGGGCCAACGTCCTGACTTTC. Protein: CASSWRSLNSGANVLTF.

This clonotype came up a few times. This chain uses TRBV20-1 with TRBJ1-2; the D is unclear. Trimming took off 3 bases at V and 8 bases at J, with 13 bases between the two ends. CDR1 is DFQATT and CDR2 is SNEGSKA in the germline V gene (reference sequence). The CDR3 is 12 residues long. The CDR3 DNA reads TGCAGTGCTAGTGAAGGGATGGACGGCTACACCTTC. Protein product: CSASEGMDGYTF.

The sample holds many counts of this clonotype. The chain employs TRBV6-2 or TRBV6-3 and TRBJ2-3; D remains ambiguous. Germline-derived CDR1 and CDR2 are MNHEY and SVGEGT. This CDR3 spans 15 amino acids. V was trimmed by 7 bases and J by 2 bases, leaving 16 bases between them. The CDR3 coding sequence is TGTGCCAGCACCCTCTCGGACCGACCCACAGATACGCAGTATTTT. It specifies CASTLSDRPTDTQYF.

This clonotype was counted ten times or more. The chain has TRBV9 and TRBJ2-1; the match to TRBD2 covers 8 bases. V lost 3 bases and J lost 4; bases outside the gene matches: 15. The CDR3 contains 18 residues. Germline V gives CDR1 SGDLS, CDR2 YYNGEE. CDR3 amino acids: CASSGTGGPEKGYNEQFF. The CDR3 DNA is TGTGCCAGCAGCGGCACGGGGGGGCCAGAAAAGGGTTACAATGAGCAGTTCTTC. The full variable domain, in which reference TRBV9 and TRBJ2-1 provide the parts outside the CDR3, is DSGVTQTPKHLITATGQRVTLRCSPRSGDLSVYWYQQSLDQGLQFLIQYYNGEERAKGNILERFSAQQFPDLHSELNLSSLELGDSALYFCASSGTGGPEKGYNEQFFGPGTRLTVL.

This clonotype was observed a few times. The chain couples TRBV7-8 to TRBJ2-1; 7 nucleotides align to TRBD2. The CDR3 has 15 residues. After removal of 3 bases from V and 4 bases from J, the junction contained 6 bases not matched to a gene. Germline CDR1 is SGHVS and CDR2 is FQNEAQ. CDR3 DNA sequence: TGTGCCAGCAGCTTGTCCGGGGGGATTTACAATGAGCAGTTCTTC. This sequence encodes CASSLSGGIYNEQFF.

This clonotype has more than one count but fewer than ten. This chain joins TRBV19 and TRBJ2-2; 7 bases are shared with TRBD1. The CDR3 runs 15 residues. CDR1 and CDR2 from the germline V gene are LNHDA and SQIVND (reference sequence). Unmatched junction bases numbered 7, after V lost 7 bases and J lost 2 bases. CDR3 amino acids: CASTRGRSNTGELFF. CDR3 coding DNA: TGTGCCAGTACTAGGGGGCGTAGCAACACCGGGGAGCTGTTTTTT.

This clonotype has a count of ten or more. The chain uses TRBV6-1 and TRBJ1-2, with D maybe TRBD1 (5 bases). CDR1 is MNHNS, CDR2 SASEGT, per germline. V lost 6 bases and J 4 bases, leaving 12 bases between the germline ends. The CDR3 spans 13 residues. The CDR3 coding sequence is TGTGCCAGCAGAAGGGGTTCGAGCTATGGCTACACCTTC. This codes for CASRRGSSYGYTF.

This clonotype was observed many times. The V gene is TRBV14, the J gene TRBJ2-3, with TRBD2 identical over 13 bases. The CDR3 has 15 residues. Germline V gene data show CDR1 as SGHDN and CDR2 as FVKESK. The J segment lost 4 bases and the V segment lost 2 bases, leaving 0 bases of the junction unmatched. The CDR3: CASSQTSGGADTQYF. As DNA, the CDR3 is TGTGCCAGCAGCCAAACTAGCGGGGGGGCAGATACGCAGTATTTT.

This clonotype was observed a few times. This chain links TRBV6-2 or TRBV6-3 with TRBJ1-5, with D tentatively TRBD1 (5 bases). Looked up from germline, CDR1 is MNHEY and CDR2 is SVGEGT. The CDR3 loop spans 14 amino acids. With 2 bases removed from V and 4 bases from J, the gap between germline ends came to 9 bases. The CDR3: CASSYPGGNQPQHF. The CDR3 DNA follows: TGTGCCAGCAGTTACCCGGGGGGGAATCAGCCCCAGCATTTT.

V and J are TRBV28 and TRBJ1-2; 8 bases align to TRBD1. This CDR3 is built from 15 residues. Germline CDR1 and CDR2: MDHEN and SYDVKM. V shed 6 bases, J shed 3 bases, and the junction held 9 bases outside the gene matches. The CDR3, as DNA: TGTGCCAGCAGAAGACAGGGGTTCGGGTACTATGGCTACACCTTC. Protein: CASRRQGFGYYGYTF.

This clonotype was picked up a small number of times. V usage is TRBV5-1 and J usage is TRBJ2-3; D gene unclear. CDR3 length equals 11 residues. Deletions cut 5 bases from V and 4 bases from J, with 5 bases between. From germline, CDR1 is SGHRS and CDR2 YFSETQ. CDR3 sequence reads: CASRLSDTQYF. CDR3 nucleotide sequence: TGCGCCAGCAGACTTTCAGATACGCAGTATTTT.

J is TRBJ1-2 and V is TRBV27; 9 nucleotides agree with TRBD1. CDR3 length equals 15 residues. Germline V CDR1 and CDR2: MNHEY, SMNVEV (reference sequence). Unmatched junction bases numbered 2, after V lost 1 base and J lost 2 bases. In nucleotides, the CDR3 is TGTGCCAGCAGTTTATTGGGACAGGGAAACTATGGCTACACCTTC. This sequence encodes CASSLLGQGNYGYTF.

Only a few counts were recorded for this clonotype. This chain uses TRBV4-1 with TRBJ2-7; D may be TRBD1 (5 bases). V gave up 1 base and J gave up 4 bases, with 11 bases separating them. There are 14 residues in the CDR3. Germline V lookup: CDR1 MGHRA, CDR2 YSYEKL. This CDR3 reads CASSQGQFGYEQYF. In nucleotides, the CDR3 is TGCGCCAGCAGCCAAGGACAGTTTGGGTACGAGCAGTACTTC.

This clonotype was found many times. V usage is TRBV12-3 or TRBV12-4 and J usage is TRBJ2-4; TRBD2 is a possible D gene (6 bases). The CDR3 has 15 residues. Trimming left V 6 bases short and J 8 bases short, with 20 bases between. The CDR3 is CASSVRGGGTDIQYF. DNA of the CDR3: TGTGCCAGCAGCGTCCGGGGTGGGGGGACGGACATTCAGTACTTC.

This clonotype was recorded a few times. The CDR3 loop reads CASSLRLASTDTQYF. The CDR3 DNA sequence: TGTGCCAGCAGCCTGCGACTAGCAAGCACAGATACGCAGTATTTT. The chain has TRBV7-3 and TRBJ2-3; 7 nucleotides line up with TRBD2. V lost 5 bases, J lost 0 bases, and 5 bases stayed unmatched. Germline V gene sequence: CDR1 SGHTA, CDR2 FQGTGA. The CDR3 runs 15 residues.

There are many counts of this clonotype. The chain combines TRBV12-3 or TRBV12-4 with TRBJ2-5, with D perhaps TRBD1 or TRBD2 (5 bases each). The CDR3 sequence is 12 residues long. V dropped 4 bases and J dropped 5 bases, with 8 bases sitting between them. The CDR3 DNA reads as TGTGCCAGCAGTTCGGGACCGGAGACCCAGTACTTC. It is translated as CASSSGPETQYF.

A few counts support this clonotype. The chain combines TRBV5-1 with TRBJ1-1; D unclear. CDR3 length equals 18 residues. Germline assignment: CDR1 SGHRS and CDR2 YFSETQ. Deletions cut 0 bases from V and 1 base from J, with 19 bases between. Written as DNA, the CDR3 is TGCGCCAGCAGCTTGGCCTTGGAGGGTACGCGAAAGAACACTGAAGCTTTCTTT. It specifies CASSLALEGTRKNTEAFF.

This clonotype came up a few times. J is TRBJ2-4 and V is TRBV5-1, with D unclear. The germline V gene encodes CDR1 SGHRS and CDR2 YFSETQ. The CDR3 length is 13 residues. V lost 4 bases and J lost 12, with 17 bases in between. This CDR3 reads CASSPQVGKTQYF. In DNA form, the CDR3 reads TGCGCCAGCAGCCCTCAAGTTGGGAAGACTCAGTACTTC. The variable domain in full, completed from reference TRBV5-1 and TRBJ2-4, reads KAGVTQTPRYLIKTRGQQVTLSCSPISGHRSVSWYQQTPGQGLQFLFEYFSETQRNKGNFPGRFSGRQFSNSRSEMNVSTLELGDSALYLCASSPQVGKTQYFGAGTRLSVL.